This T cell receptor (beta chain) comes out of a study of T cell clones after liver transplantation. Study information: At least one year of complete immunosuppression withdrawal without enzymes over twice normal defined tolerance.

Assay used: immunoSEQ multiplex PCR; TCRdb lists only in-frame clones, some missing. This table has roughly 100,000 clones, about 88% appearing once. General study results and limits: Graft donor-reactive T cells possibly entered the graft instead of undergoing deletion.

The CDR3 is made up of 14 amino acids. Germline values: CDR1 MNHNS, CDR2 SASEGT. V gave up 6 bases and J gave up 4 bases, with 15 bases separating them. Concerning this clone: What it recognizes is unknown.

The sequencing used CD4+ T cells from blood, collected around 50 months after liver transplant. This sequence originates from a human patient who received a liver transplant. Part of the T cells may come from the graft donor. The V call is TRBV6-1, the J call TRBJ1-2; no clear D gene. CDR3 sequence reads: CASRSSEASYGYTF. DNA of the CDR3: TGTGCCAGCAGAAGTTCTGAAGCTTCCTATGGCTACACCTTC.